These 19 T cell receptor beta chains share one sample of origin, sequenced in a study of metastatic and nonmetastatic thyroid tumors (dated by TCRdb to the early 2020s). No treatment had been received by any patient before thyroid surgery. Libraries were built with PCR. Sequencing used an Illumina HiSeq 4000. TCRdb trimmed the raw reads at Q25, called clones with MiXCR and kept productive beta chains. For this sample the table gives around 37,000 clones, of which approximately 25% were detected only once. In total, the top ten clones hold approximately 14% of the sample. What was sequenced was tumor tissue. Receptors originate from a female donor with papillary thyroid cancer or a benign thyroid nodule (not recorded which). Some clones in this sample may be carry-over from other donors' samples.

The rearrangement links TRBV12-3 or TRBV12-4 to TRBJ2-1, with 7 bases lining up with TRBD1. CDR3 length: 15 amino acids. V was clipped by 6 bases and J by 5 bases; unmatched bases: 10. As DNA, the CDR3 is TGTGCCAGCAGAAGCGGACAGGTCCCGAACAATGAGCAGTTCTTC. It is translated as CASRSGQVPNNEQFF.

This clone is labeled medium-sized (0.01 to 0.1%). The chain is built from TRBV3-1 and TRBJ2-1; 12 nucleotides match TRBD2. CDR1 and CDR2 from the germline V gene are LGHDT and YNNKEL (reference sequence). V gave up 0 bases and J gave up 6 bases; unmatched junction bases: 12. The CDR3 length is 19 residues. CDR3 amino acids: CASSQDHLAGGLYFNEQFF. The CDR3 DNA reads TGTGCCAGCAGCCAAGATCACCTAGCGGGGGGGCTTTACTTCAATGAGCAGTTCTTC.

The genes are TRBV19 and TRBJ1-5, with D possibly TRBD1 on 5 matching bases. The germline CDR1 and CDR2 sequences are LNHDA and SQIVND (reference sequence). Trimming took off 2 bases at V and 3 bases at J, with 8 bases between the two ends. The CDR3 consists of 14 residues. DNA of the CDR3: TGTGCCAGTAGTATAAAAGGGGACAATCAGCCCCAGCATTTT. It translates to CASSIKGDNQPQHF.

This clone was found many times. DNA for the CDR3: TGTGCCAGTAGTCCCGCGGGGCGGGAAAACACCGGGGAGCTGTTTTTT. Translating it yields CASSPAGRENTGELFF. V gene TRBV19 combines with J gene TRBJ2-2, with a tentative D call TRBD2 (6 bases). Germline V lookup: CDR1 LNHDA, CDR2 SQIVND (reference sequence). The CDR3 has 16 amino acids. V was trimmed by 5 bases and J by 2 bases, leaving 15 bases between them.

The V gene is TRBV14, the J gene TRBJ2-7; 9 nucleotides agree with TRBD2. Trimming removed 1 base from V and 7 bases from J; junction bases left unmatched: 8. The CDR3 runs 15 residues. Germline values: CDR1 SGHDN, CDR2 FVKESK. Here the CDR3 DNA reads TGTGCCAGCAGCCAAGGTTTAGCGGGAGTGGAAGAGCAGTACTTC. It translates to CASSQGLAGVEEQYF.

This clone was counted between two and nine times. The CDR3 DNA reads as TGTGCCAGCAGTTCCTCTAGCGGGAGCTCCTACAATGAGCAGTTCTTC. This codes for CASSSSSGSSYNEQFF. This chain uses TRBV28 with TRBJ2-1, with TRBD2 identical over 10 bases. The trim removed 4 bases at V and 0 bases at J, leaving 3 bases unmatched. This CDR3 spans 16 amino acids. From germline, CDR1 is MDHEN and CDR2 SYDVKM.

The chain is built from TRBV9 and TRBJ1-5; D is unresolved. There are 13 residues in the CDR3. The germline V gene has CDR1 SGDLS and CDR2 YYNGEE. V was clipped by 1 base and J by 2 bases, with 4 bases between them. CDR3 nucleotides: TGTGCCAGCAGCGTATATGGCAATCAGCCCCAGCATTTT. This translates into CASSVYGNQPQHF.

This clone was found a few times. The chain has TRBV6-6 and TRBJ1-1, with D unclear. Trimming took off 0 bases at V and 3 bases at J, with 11 bases between the two ends. CDR3 length equals 15 residues. CDR1 and CDR2 from the germline V gene are MNHNY and SVGAGI (reference sequence). The chain's CDR3 is CASSYSDIGYTEAFF. Written as DNA, the CDR3 is TGTGCCAGCAGTTACTCCGACATTGGGTACACTGAAGCTTTCTTT.

Concerning this clone: Since no conserved phenylalanine or tryptophan closes the CDR3, a read error is the likely cause. The V and J genes are TRBV10-2 and TRBJ1-1, with a possible D match to TRBD1 (6 bases). Germline V gene sequence: CDR1 WSHSY, CDR2 SAAADI. V lost 6 bases and J lost 5, with 13 bases in between. The CDR3 is 13 amino acids. DNA of the CDR3: TGCGCCAGCAGACTGGGGGCGCGAACTGAAGCTTTCCTT. It translates to CASRLGARTEAFL.

The chain links TRBV6-1 to TRBJ2-3; tentatively, D is TRBD1 (5 bases). Germline V lookup: CDR1 MNHNS, CDR2 SASEGT. Trimming left V 3 bases short and J 12 bases short, with 25 bases between. The CDR3 is 16 amino acids. The CDR3 region has the DNA TGTGCCAGCAGTGATGATGTCAGGGTTTTCACAGATATTCAGTATTTT. Protein sequence: CASSDDVRVFTDIQYF.

The rearrangement links TRBV28 to TRBJ1-1, with unresolved D. V was cut by 9 bases and J by 1 base, with 9 bases left in between. Germline assignment: CDR1 MDHEN and CDR2 SYDVKM. This CDR3 has 12 amino acids. The CDR3 coding sequence is TGTGCCAGTACCAACCCGAACACTGAAGCTTTCTTT. It yields the protein CASTNPNTEAFF. The entire variable domain, with the rest obtained from reference TRBV28 and TRBJ1-1, is as follows: DVKVTQSSRYLVKRTGEKVFLECVQDMDHENMFWYRQDPGLGLRLIYFSYDVKMKEKGDIPEGYSVSREKKERFSLILESASTNQTSMYLCASTNPNTEAFFGQGTRLTVV.

The chain carries TRBV28 and TRBJ1-6; 9 bases match TRBD1. The CDR3 spans 17 residues. Germline V lookup: CDR1 MDHEN, CDR2 SYDVKM. V lost 4 bases and J lost 8; bases outside the gene matches: 12. In DNA, the CDR3 is TGTGCCAGCAGTTATTACCCGGGACAGGGAATAGATTCACCCCTCCACTTT. The encoded protein is CASSYYPGQGIDSPLHF.

This clone was observed a few times. V is TRBV6-5 and J is TRBJ2-5, with D tentatively TRBD2 (5 bases). The germline gives CDR1 MNHEY, CDR2 SVGAGI. With 9 bases removed from V and 5 bases from J, the gap between germline ends came to 13 bases. The CDR3 is 12 amino acids. The CDR3 spells CASGGRRETQYF. The DNA for the CDR3 is TGTGCCAGTGGAGGTCGGAGGGAGACCCAGTACTTC.

The chain recombines TRBV14 with TRBJ2-7, with D perhaps matching TRBD1 (6 bases). The CDR3 is made up of 16 amino acids. Trimming shortened V by 1 base and J by 2 bases, and 15 bases separated the two germline ends. The germline CDR1 and CDR2 sequences are SGHDN and FVKESK. CDR3 sequence: CASSQGGTGIPYEQYF. In nucleotides, the CDR3 is TGTGCCAGCAGCCAAGGAGGCACAGGGATCCCCTACGAGCAGTACTTC.

A few counts support this clone. The genes are TRBV11-1 and TRBJ2-3, with 8 bases that match TRBD1. Germline values: CDR1 SGHAT, CDR2 FQDESV (reference sequence). CDR3 size: 15 residues. J gave up 4 bases and V 2 bases, and 5 bases lay outside the gene matches. DNA of the CDR3: TGTGCCAGCAGCTTAAGACAGGGGCTGGCAGATACGCAGTATTTT. Translation: CASSLRQGLADTQYF.

This chain joins TRBV14 and TRBJ2-3; D possibly corresponds to TRBD2 (6 bases). V lost 5 bases and J 0 bases, leaving 15 bases between the germline ends. CDR1 is SGHDN, CDR2 FVKESK, per germline. This CDR3 region has 16 residues. DNA for the CDR3: TGTGCCAGCAGCGCTACATCTCTAGCGAGCACAGATACGCAGTATTTT. Its protein product is CASSATSLASTDTQYF.

This clone is labeled as medium-sized. The chain has TRBV6-1 and TRBJ2-7, with D tentatively TRBD1 (6 bases). The CDR3 is 14 residues long. CDR1 is MNHNS and CDR2 is SASEGT in the germline V gene. V dropped 10 bases and J dropped 2 bases, with 18 bases sitting between them. CDR3: CATGRAGAPYEQYF. The CDR3 DNA reads as TGTGCCACCGGTCGGGCAGGGGCCCCCTACGAGCAGTACTTC.

The CDR3 DNA reads as TGTGCCAGACTTAGCGGGTTGTACACCGGGGAGCTGTTTTTT. It yields the protein CARLSGLYTGELFF. This chain connects TRBV30 to TRBJ2-2; 7 positions match TRBD2. There are 14 residues in the CDR3. V lost 8 bases and J lost 3; bases outside the gene matches: 9. Germline CDR1 is GTSNPN and CDR2 is SVGIG (reference sequence).

The gene calls are TRBV30 and TRBJ2-7; TRBD2 matches at 13 bases. Germline V gene sequence: CDR1 GTSNPN, CDR2 SVGIG (reference sequence). The V gene end was trimmed by 2 bases and the J gene end by 2 bases; junction bases not matched to a gene: 6. This CDR3 spans 16 amino acids. CDR3 nucleotide sequence: TGTGCCTGGAGTCCCGGGACTAGCGGGGCACCCTACGAGCAGTACTTC. It translates to CAWSPGTSGAPYEQYF.